The rows below give T cell receptor beta chains drawn from one sample of a study of CD4 T cells in relation to SARS-CoV-2 and coronaviruses. The data were produced by immunoSEQ multiplex PCR, yet TCRdb's version contains in-frame clones alone and is incomplete. Of some 28,000 clones in the sample, 74% were seen once. The antigens of these receptors remain unknown. Sequencing input: CD4+ T cells from PBMCs, cultured in vitro. These receptor sequences come from a human donor in good health. Both conserved end residues are part of each CDR3. Each record gives: J gene, clone size, D gene, V gene, CDR3 DNA, CDR3 protein. The D gene is left open where the match is weak. The listing skips clone size in some rows; elsewhere it reads once, few, many or a size class.

TRBJ2-1 | NA | NA | TRBV20-1 | TGCAGACCTTCGCGGGACGGTGAGCAGTTCTTC | CRPSRDGEQFF
TRBJ2-7 | NA | NA | TRBV5-5 | TGTGCCAGCAGCTTGGACATAGATCCCTACGAGCAGTACTTC | CASSLDIDPYEQYF
TRBJ1-4 | NA | NA | TRBV7-8 | TGTGCCAGCAGCATCCGGGACATCAATGAAAAACTGTTTTTT | CASSIRDINEKLFF
TRBJ1-5 | NA | NA | TRBV6-5 | TGTGCCAGCCAGTTTCCGGGGGGAGTCAATCAGCCCCAGCATTTT | CASQFPGGVNQPQHF
TRBJ2-1 | once | NA | TRBV7-3 | TGTGCCAGCAGCTTAGCGGGACAGTCCTACAATGAGCAGTTCTTC | CASSLAGQSYNEQFF
TRBJ2-1 | few | TRBD2 | TRBV6-2/TRBV6-3 | TGTGCCAGCAGCCCACTAGCGGGAGTAGGTGAGCAGTTCTTC | CASSPLAGVGEQFF
TRBJ2-1 | NA | TRBD1 | TRBV10-3 | TGTGCCATCAATAACCGGGACAGGGGCCACAATGAGCAGTTCTTC | CAINNRDRGHNEQFF
TRBJ1-1 | few | TRBD1 | TRBV7-2 | TGTGCCAGCAGCCCGCAGGGGGTTACTGAAGCTTTCTTT | CASSPQGVTEAFF
TRBJ2-7 | once | TRBD1 | TRBV29-1 | TGCAGCGTTCAGGGGGACATTTACGAGCAGTACTTC | CSVQGDIYEQYF
TRBJ1-4 | once | NA | TRBV19 | TGTGCCAGTAGTATAGCTAGGGGCGGGAATGAAAAACTGTTTTTT | CASSIARGGNEKLFF
TRBJ1-2 | NA | NA | TRBV24-1 | TGTGCCACCAGTGAAACCCGGAGGAACTATGGCTACACCTTC | CATSETRRNYGYTF
TRBJ1-2 | NA | NA | TRBV30 | TGTGTTTTCACCGCAGGGCCTGCCTATGGCTACACCTTC | CVFTAGPAYGYTF
TRBJ2-6 | NA | NA | TRBV14 | TGTGCCAGCAGCCCCCAGATAAAAAGGGTTACGCGCTACTCTGGGGCCAACGTCCTGACTTTC | CASSPQIKRVTRYSGANVLTF
TRBJ2-7 | NA | NA | TRBV18 | TGTGCCAGCTCACCCGGGACTCTCAGGAGTGGCTCCTACGAGCAGTACTTC | CASSPGTLRSGSYEQYF
TRBJ1-5 | few | TRBD1 | TRBV19 | TGTGCCAGTAGTACGGGACAGGGCTCCAATCAGCCCCAGCATTTT | CASSTGQGSNQPQHF
TRBJ1-1 | NA | TRBD1 | TRBV6-5 | TGTGCCAGCAGGGGGGACAGGGGGCAAGGTACTGAAGCTTTCTTT | CASRGDRGQGTEAFF
TRBJ1-1 | NA | NA | TRBV7-9 | TGTGCCAGCAGCTTTATCCAGGGAAAGGTTACTGAAGCTTTCTTT | CASSFIQGKVTEAFF
TRBJ2-1 | once | TRBD2 | TRBV7-2 | TGTGCCAGCAGCCCCTGGACTAGCGACTACAATGAGCAGTTCTTC | CASSPWTSDYNEQFF
TRBJ2-3 | NA | NA | TRBV7-6 | TGTGCCAGCAGCTTAAGATATACCAGCACAGATACGCAGTATTTT | CASSLRYTSTDTQYF
TRBJ2-3 | few | NA | TRBV7-9 | TGTGCCAGCAGCTTAGAGGCAGGGGGCACAGATACGCAGTATTTT | CASSLEAGGTDTQYF
TRBJ2-1 | NA | TRBD2 | TRBV5-6 | TGTGCCAGCAGCTGGGGACTAGCGAGTGAGCAGTTCTTC | CASSWGLASEQFF
TRBJ2-3 | NA | NA | TRBV6-5 | TGTGCCAGCAGTACTGGAAATACGCAGTATTTT | CASSTGNTQYF
TRBJ1-6 | NA | NA | TRBV6-1 | TGTGCCAGCAGTGAAGCCGGGGCAGGAAGGCCGAATTCACCCCTCCACTTT | CASSEAGAGRPNSPLHF
TRBJ2-3 | NA | NA | TRBV3-1/TRBV3-2 | TGTGCCAGCAGCCAAGCCCTCATCTCAGATACGCAGTATTTT | CASSQALISDTQYF
TRBJ2-1 | few | TRBD2 | TRBV2 | TGTGCCAGCTGGGGACTAGCGGCCCTAACCTACAATGAGCAGTTCTTC | CASWGLAALTYNEQFF
TRBJ2-3 | NA | NA | TRBV29-1 | TGCAGCGATACTAATCTAGCATCCGATACGCAGTATTTT | CSDTNLASDTQYF
TRBJ1-1 | NA | NA | TRBV6-5 | TGTGCCAGCAGTTTAACACAGAACACTGAAGCTTTCTTT | CASSLTQNTEAFF
TRBJ2-3 | NA | NA | TRBV9 | TGTGCCAGCAGCGTAGGTAGGATTTTCCACACAGATACGCAGTATTTT | CASSVGRIFHTDTQYF
TRBJ1-4 | NA | NA | TRBV5-8 | TGTGCCAGCAGCTTGGGGGGCGGACAGAATAATGAAAAACTGTTTTTT | CASSLGGGQNNEKLFF
TRBJ2-3 | NA | TRBD2 | TRBV4-3 | TGCGCCAGCAGCCAAGATCTCGGGGGGGGGACAGATACGCAGTATTTT | CASSQDLGGGTDTQYF
TRBJ2-5 | NA | NA | TRBV11-2 | TGTGCCAGCAGCCAGGGACGGCTGCAAGAGACCCAGTACTTC | CASSQGRLQETQYF
TRBJ1-5 | few | NA | TRBV2 | TGTGCCAGCAGTGGAGGGGCGATTAGCAATCAGCCCCAGCATTTT | CASSGGAISNQPQHF
TRBJ1-2 | NA | NA | TRBV21-1 | TGTGCCAGCAGCAACCCCCCAGGACAGGGGGCGAACTATGGCTACACCTTC | CASSNPPGQGANYGYTF
TRBJ2-3 | NA | NA | TRBV6-4 | TGTGCCAGCAGCAGGGTTTATGCAGATACGCAGTATTTT | CASSRVYADTQYF
TRBJ1-1 | NA | NA | TRBV19 | TGTGCCAGTAGGACAGTGAACACTGAAGCTTTCTTT | CASRTVNTEAFF
TRBJ2-5 | NA | TRBD1 | TRBV18 | TGTGCCAGCTCACTGCAAGGACAGGCGGGTGAGACCCAGTACTTC | CASSLQGQAGETQYF
TRBJ2-2 | NA | NA | TRBV12-3/TRBV12-4 | TGTGCCAGCAGACTCAGGAAGGCCGGGGAGCTGTTTTTT | CASRLRKAGELFF
TRBJ2-7 | NA | TRBD2 | TRBV5-1 | TGCGCCAGCAGCCTGGGACTAGCGGGAGGGCCGCGGGACGAGCAGTACTTC | CASSLGLAGGPRDEQYF
TRBJ2-2 | NA | NA | TRBV7-9 | TGTGCCAGCACCCCCTCTGGGAGACAGAACACCGGGGAGCTGTTTTTT | CASTPSGRQNTGELFF
TRBJ2-2 | NA | TRBD2 | TRBV5-6 | TGTGCCAGCAGCTTGTTTGGTCTAGCGGGAGGCGGAACCGGGGAGCTGTTTTTT | CASSLFGLAGGGTGELFF
TRBJ1-1 | NA | NA | TRBV5-1 | TGCGCCAGCAGCCCACAGGGTGCTGAAGCTTTCTTT | CASSPQGAEAFF
TRBJ2-2 | few | NA | TRBV20-1 | TGCAGTGCCAGTACAAAGGCCACCGGGGAGCTGTTTTTT | CSASTKATGELFF
TRBJ2-4 | NA | NA | TRBV7-2 | TGTGCCAGCAGCCCCGGACAGCTGAAAGGAAACATTCAGTACTTC | CASSPGQLKGNIQYF
TRBJ2-1 | NA | NA | TRBV7-9 | TGTGCCAGCAGCTCGACAGGAGCCTACAATGAGCAGTTCTTC | CASSSTGAYNEQFF
TRBJ1-4 | NA | NA | TRBV5-1 | TGCGCCAGCAGCTCAGGGGAGGCTAATGAAAAACTGTTTTTT | CASSSGEANEKLFF
TRBJ2-2 | NA | NA | TRBV3-1/TRBV3-2 | TGTGCCAGCAGCCAATTGATCGGGGAGCTGTTTTTT | CASSQLIGELFF
TRBJ1-2 | NA | NA | TRBV2 | TGTGCCAGCAATTCGATTCCGGGGAATGGCTACACCTTC | CASNSIPGNGYTF
TRBJ1-1 | NA | NA | TRBV7-2 | TGTGCCAGCAGCCCCGATCGGGGGGTCACTGAAGCTTTCTTT | CASSPDRGVTEAFF
TRBJ2-3 | once | TRBD2 | TRBV6-2/TRBV6-3 | TGTGCCAGCAGTTACAGTGGACTAGCGGCAGCACAGATACGCCAAGAGTATTTT | CASSYSGLAAAQIRQEYF
TRBJ1-3 | NA | NA | TRBV3-1/TRBV3-2 | TGTGCCAGCAGCCTATCAGGGAGTGGAAACACCATATATTTT | CASSLSGSGNTIYF
TRBJ1-6 | NA | NA | TRBV20-1 | TGCAGTGCTAGTCGAACGGGGCGCGGGAATTCACCCCTCCACTTT | CSASRTGRGNSPLHF
TRBJ2-7 | NA | TRBD1 | TRBV4-1 | TGCGCCAGCAGCCAAGCTGACAGGGATATCAACGAGCAGTACTTC | CASSQADRDINEQYF
TRBJ2-7 | NA | NA | TRBV4-2 | TGTGCCAGCAGCCGAGAGGACGGGGACTACGAGCAGTACTTC | CASSREDGDYEQYF
TRBJ2-7 | NA | TRBD1 | TRBV18 | TGTGCCAGCTCCGCACTCGAGATCGGGACAGGAAGCTCCTACGAGCAGTACTTC | CASSALEIGTGSSYEQYF
TRBJ2-5 | NA | TRBD1 | TRBV5-4 | TGTGCCAGCAGCTTGGCGACAGGGTTCCAAGAGACCCAGTACTTC | CASSLATGFQETQYF
TRBJ2-7 | NA | NA | TRBV29-1 | TGCAGCGTTGAAGATCGACTATACGAGCAGTACTTC | CSVEDRLYEQYF
TRBJ2-7 | NA | TRBD2 | TRBV7-9 | TGTGCCAGCAGCTTAGTGGGAGGGGCTCGGGAGCAGTACTTC | CASSLVGGAREQYF
TRBJ2-3 | NA | NA | TRBV6-6 | TGTGCCAGCAGTTACTCAGTCAGCACAGATACGCAGTATTTT | CASSYSVSTDTQYF